One and the same sample provided the 21 T cell receptor beta chains below, sequenced in a study of OX40 agonist ivuxolimab in advanced cancers. Library creation used the immunoSEQ multiplex PCR assay. Held by TCRdb, this immuneACCESS table contains in-frame sequences only and omits some clones. Under half of the omission traces to an unresolved V gene where checked; the cause of the rest is unknown. The sample has around 26,000 clones on record, approximately 91% of them singletons. The ten largest clones capture approximately 49% of the sample. The sequencing used CD4+ or CD8+ T cells sorted from blood, collected in a trial of the OX40 agonist ivuxolimab. These receptors were obtained from an adult with an advanced solid tumor such as melanoma, head and neck, liver or kidney cancer.

The V gene is TRBV11-3, the J gene TRBJ2-5, with D hard to call. Matching the DNA end better, TRBJ2-7 makes the J call doubtful. CDR1 and CDR2 (germline): SGHNT, YENEEA. The CDR3 contains 14 residues. The CDR3 reads CASSLGRVGYEQYF. The CDR3 DNA reads as TGTGCCAGCAGCTTAGGCCGCGTAGGGTACGAGCAGTACTTC.

This clone was recorded a few times. A far larger clone is one base from this, pointing to a likely read error. This rearrangement joins TRBV5-1 to TRBJ2-7; 9 bases match TRBD2. Per the germline V gene, CDR1 is SGHRS and CDR2 is YFSETQ. The CDR3 length is 15 residues. Unmatched junction bases numbered 8, after V lost 4 bases and J lost 3 bases. CDR3 nucleotides: TGCGCCAGCAGCGAAACTCGCGGGGGGGTCTACGAGCAGTACTTC. Its translation: CASSETRGGVYEQYF.

The rearrangement joins TRBV6-5 to TRBJ2-7; D call uncertain. CDR3 length: 15 residues. CDR1 MNHEY and CDR2 SVGAGI come from the germline V gene. Trimming took 4 bases from V and 1 from J, leaving 14 bases between them. CDR3 protein: CASSSPLSPSYEQYF. In DNA form, the CDR3 reads TGTGCCAGCAGTTCCCCGCTAAGCCCATCCTACGAGCAGTACTTC.

CDR3 DNA sequence: TGTGCCAGTAGTCTTTACTCGGGACAGGGGTACTACGAGCAGTACTTC. Amino acid sequence: CASSLYSGQGYYEQYF. The chain links TRBV19 to TRBJ2-7, with TRBD1 matching over 10 bases. The CDR3 sequence is 16 residues long. Germline CDR1 is LNHDA and CDR2 is SQIVND (reference sequence). With V trimmed by 5 bases and J by 3 bases, 10 bases remained unmatched.

This chain uses TRBV29-1 with TRBJ2-3, with 8 bases identical to TRBD1. Per germline, CDR1 SQVTM and CDR2 ANQGSEA. The junction had 9 bases not matched to a gene; V was cut back by 7 bases and J by 6 bases. This CDR3 region has 13 residues. CDR3: CSAWTGSMDTQYF. CDR3 in DNA: TGCAGCGCCTGGACAGGGAGTATGGATACGCAGTATTTT.

This clone was detected once. The chain combines TRBV10-3 with TRBJ2-2, with 8 bases aligning to TRBD1. Germline-derived CDR1 and CDR2 are ENHRY and SYGVKD. With 7 bases clipped from V and 8 bases from J, the junction kept 6 bases outside the gene matches. This CDR3 has 13 amino acids. The DNA of the CDR3 is TGTGCCATCAAGACAGGGGATGGAGGGGAGCTGTTTTTT. Protein: CAIKTGDGGELFF.

J is TRBJ1-2 and V is TRBV2; D is ambiguous. With 6 bases removed from V and 2 bases from J, the gap between germline ends came to 10 bases. The germline V gene encodes CDR1 SNHLY and CDR2 FYNNEI. The CDR3 spans 13 residues. In nucleotides, the CDR3 is TGTGCCAGCAGGGTAGGGCAGAACTATGGCTACACCTTC. Its protein is CASRVGQNYGYTF.

The chain recombines TRBV5-6 with TRBJ2-1, with D perhaps matching TRBD1 (5 bases). The CDR3 totals 15 residues. V was pared by 1 base and J by 7 bases, with 15 bases between. Germline V gives CDR1 SGHDT, CDR2 YYEEEE. Written as DNA, the CDR3 is TGTGCCAGCAGCTTGCCAGGGCAAGGAGTTAATGAGCAGTTCTTC. Translation: CASSLPGQGVNEQFF.

The chain couples TRBV6-4 to TRBJ1-2; D is undetermined. This CDR3 contains 14 residues. The germline gives CDR1 MRHNA, CDR2 SNTAGT. V was shortened by 4 bases and J by 6 bases, with 15 bases between the two germline ends. The CDR3 region is CASSVRWREHGYTF. The CDR3 coding sequence is TGTGCCAGCAGTGTTAGATGGAGGGAACATGGCTACACCTTC.

The J gene is TRBJ1-2, the V gene TRBV2; TRBD1 matches 8 bases. The CDR3 is 11 amino acids. V shed 10 bases, J shed 4 bases, and the junction held 2 bases outside the gene matches. The germline V gene has CDR1 SNHLY and CDR2 FYNNEI. The CDR3 loop reads CATGQAYGYTF. The CDR3 DNA follows: TGTGCCACGGGACAGGCCTATGGCTACACCTTC.

The rearrangement uses TRBV5-1 and TRBJ1-5; D remains ambiguous. This CDR3 contains 14 residues. V was shortened by 1 base and J by 5 bases, with 10 bases between the two germline ends. Germline-derived CDR1 and CDR2 are SGHRS and YFSETQ. The CDR3 loop reads CASSLSPGDQPQHF. In DNA form, the CDR3 reads TGCGCCAGCAGCTTGTCCCCAGGAGATCAGCCCCAGCATTTT.

The sample holds a few counts of this clone. The chain is built from TRBV9 and TRBJ1-6; a weak D match, TRBD1 (6 bases). Per germline, CDR1 SGDLS and CDR2 YYNGEE. This CDR3 region has 15 residues. The ends were cut back, 4 bases at V and 11 bases at J, with 19 bases in the middle. The chain's CDR3 is CASSTSGGPGTPLHF. In DNA form, the CDR3 reads TGTGCCAGCAGCACCTCTGGGGGCCCTGGCACACCCCTCCACTTT.

The chain links TRBV18 to TRBJ2-1; the match to TRBD1 covers 8 bases. With 4 bases clipped from V and 7 bases from J, the junction kept 12 bases outside the gene matches. This CDR3 comprises 16 residues. Germline values: CDR1 KGHSH, CDR2 LQKENI. CDR3 nucleotide sequence: TGTGCCAGCTCACTACTAATCGGGACAGGAACAAATGAGCAGTTCTTC. The encoded protein is CASSLLIGTGTNEQFF.

The chain links TRBV4-3 to TRBJ1-6; a possible D gene is TRBD1 (5 bases). Germline CDR1 LGHNA, CDR2 YSLEER. CDR3 length equals 17 residues. V lost 0 bases and J lost 6, with 15 bases in between. CDR3: CASSQDGTGRANSPLHF. CDR3 sequence (DNA): TGCGCCAGCAGCCAAGATGGTACAGGCCGGGCTAATTCACCCCTCCACTTT.

This chain links TRBV2 with TRBJ1-1; maybe TRBD1 (6 bases). Germline CDR1 reads SNHLY; CDR2 reads FYNNEI. The CDR3 has 14 amino acids. The germline V and J ends were trimmed by 3 bases and 5 bases, with 13 bases remaining between them. The CDR3 nucleotides are TGTGCCAGCAGTGATAGGAGGGGGGGAACTGAAGCTTTCTTT. This encodes CASSDRRGGTEAFF.

The chain has TRBV19 and TRBJ1-2; tentatively, D is TRBD1 (6 bases). The CDR3 consists of 14 residues. Trimming took 5 bases from V and 4 from J, leaving 14 bases between them. Germline V gene lookup returns CDR1 LNHDA and CDR2 SQIVND (reference sequence). This chain's CDR3 is CASSPRTASYGYTF. Written as DNA, the CDR3 is TGTGCCAGTAGTCCCCGGACAGCCTCCTATGGCTACACCTTC.

This chain uses TRBV7-2 with TRBJ2-1, with unresolved D. This CDR3 comprises 12 residues. V was pared by 1 base and J by 10 bases, with 8 bases between. CDR1 SGHTA and CDR2 FQGNSA come from the germline V gene. The CDR3 region is CASSLGVGEQFF. The CDR3 DNA reads as TGTGCCAGCAGCTTAGGAGTCGGCGAGCAGTTCTTC.

This rearrangement joins TRBV30 to TRBJ2-1, with D possibly being TRBD2 (6 bases). Germline loops: CDR1 GTSNPN, CDR2 SVGIG (reference sequence). V lost 0 bases and J 6 bases, leaving 21 bases between the germline ends. The CDR3 spans 17 residues. The CDR3 region has the DNA TGTGCCTGGAGTGTAGCCCTCGTCGTAGCGGTATCCAATGAGCAGTTCTTC. This encodes CAWSVALVVAVSNEQFF.

This chain joins TRBV7-9 and TRBJ2-5; D may be TRBD1 (6 bases). The J call is in doubt because the DNA end fits TRBJ2-7 better. The CDR3 is made up of 14 amino acids. Germline loops: CDR1 SEHNR, CDR2 FQNEAQ (reference sequence). The chain's CDR3 is CASGPGTLSPEQYF. CDR3 coding DNA: TGTGCCAGCGGTCCCGGGACATTATCCCCCGAGCAGTACTTC.

The chain carries TRBV7-6 and TRBJ2-1; D not certain. V gave up 0 bases and J gave up 10 bases, with 10 bases separating them. Looked up from germline, CDR1 is SGHVS and CDR2 is FNYEAQ. CDR3 length: 13 residues. The CDR3 DNA sequence: TGTGCCAGCAGCTTAGCCCTAAACAGAGAGCAGTTCTTC. It yields the protein CASSLALNREQFF.

CDR3 sequence: CSVETGEKVETQYF. CDR3 bases: TGCAGCGTTGAAACGGGGGAAAAGGTAGAGACCCAGTACTTC. J is TRBJ2-5 and V is TRBV29-1; D is possibly TRBD2 (6 bases). Germline CDR1 SQVTM, CDR2 ANQGSEA. The length of the CDR3 is 14 residues. V was cut by 2 bases and J by 4 bases, with 14 bases left in between.